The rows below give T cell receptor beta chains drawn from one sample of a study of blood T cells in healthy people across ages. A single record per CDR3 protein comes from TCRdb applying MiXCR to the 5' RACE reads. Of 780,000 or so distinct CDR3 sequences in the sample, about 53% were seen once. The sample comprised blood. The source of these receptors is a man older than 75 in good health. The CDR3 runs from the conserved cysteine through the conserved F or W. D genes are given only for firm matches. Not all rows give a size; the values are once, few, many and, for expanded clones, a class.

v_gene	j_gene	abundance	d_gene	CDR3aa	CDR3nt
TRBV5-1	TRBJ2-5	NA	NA	CASSLEPGLGETQYF	TGCGCCAGCAGCTTGGAGCCAGGGCTGGGAGAGACCCAGTACTTC
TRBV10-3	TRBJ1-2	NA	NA	CATSRAGTIYGYTF	TGTGCCACCTCAAGGGCAGGGACCATCTATGGCTACACCTTC
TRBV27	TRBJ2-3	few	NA	CASSFGGMVRYAYF	TGTGCCAGCAGTTTCGGGGGTATGGTAAGATACGCGTATTTT
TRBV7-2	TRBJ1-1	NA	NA	CASSRKGGTEAFF	TGTGCCAGCAGCCGTAAGGGGGGAACTGAAGCTTTCTTT
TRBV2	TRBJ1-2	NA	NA	CASPNGQIYGYTF	TGTGCCAGTCCGAATGGACAGATCTATGGCTACACCTTC
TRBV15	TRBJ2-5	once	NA	CATSRDLPGGEETQYF	TGTGCCACCAGCAGAGATCTGCCAGGTGGTGAAGAGACCCAGTACTTC
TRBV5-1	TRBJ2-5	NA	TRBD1	CASSSMTGAGETQYF	TGCGCCAGCAGCTCGATGACAGGGGCAGGGGAGACCCAGTACTTC
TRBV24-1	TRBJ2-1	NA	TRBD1	CATSEPGTGEVSEQFF	TGTGCCACCAGTGAGCCTGGGACAGGGGAAGTGAGTGAGCAGTTCTTC
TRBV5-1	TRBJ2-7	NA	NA	CASSATGSEQYF	TGCGCCAGCAGCGCCACAGGCTCCGAGCAGTACTTC
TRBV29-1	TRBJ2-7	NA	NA	CSDISGSDEQYF	TGCAGCGACATAAGCGGTTCCGACGAGCAGTACTTC
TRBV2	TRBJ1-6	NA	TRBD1	CASGGQGARGAPLHF	TGTGCCAGCGGAGGACAGGGGGCGCGTGGAGCACCCCTCCACTTT
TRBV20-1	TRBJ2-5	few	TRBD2	CSAPSAGGSQETQYF	TGCAGTGCCCCCTCGGCGGGAGGTAGTCAAGAGACCCAGTACTTC
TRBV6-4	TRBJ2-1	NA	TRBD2	CASSQLTGLAGANEQFF	TGTGCCAGCAGTCAATTAACCGGACTAGCGGGAGCCAATGAGCAGTTCTTC
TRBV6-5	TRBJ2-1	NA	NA	CASSYSGASYNEQFF	TGTGCCAGCAGTTACTCAGGAGCCAGTTACAATGAGCAGTTCTTC
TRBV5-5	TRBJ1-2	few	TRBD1	CASSLAGQGQSGYTF	TGTGCCAGCAGCTTGGCGGGACAGGGTCAATCTGGCTACACCTTC
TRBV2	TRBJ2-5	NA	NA	CACTGGRGGPQETQYF	TGTGCCTGCACGGGCGGGAGAGGGGGCCCTCAAGAGACCCAGTACTTC
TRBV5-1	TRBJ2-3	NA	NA	CASSLDRISDTQYF	TGCGCCAGCAGCTTGGACAGGATATCAGATACGCAGTATTTT
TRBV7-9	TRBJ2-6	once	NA	CASSAGTRVSGANVLTF	TGTGCCAGCAGCGCCGGGACAAGAGTGAGTGGGGCCAACGTCCTGACTTTC
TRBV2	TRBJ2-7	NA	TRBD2	CASSGGTSGSRYEQYF	TGTGCCAGCAGTGGAGGGACTAGCGGGAGTCGATACGAGCAGTACTTC
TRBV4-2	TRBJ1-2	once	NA	CASSQDRLSGQTYGYTF	TGTGCCAGCAGCCAAGATCGCCTTTCAGGACAGACCTATGGCTACACCTTC
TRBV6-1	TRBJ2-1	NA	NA	CASSLKWEGNEQFF	TGTGCCAGCAGTCTGAAATGGGAAGGCAATGAGCAGTTCTTC
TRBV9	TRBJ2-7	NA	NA	CASSVGVGAAYEQYF	TGTGCCAGCAGCGTAGGAGTCGGCGCTGCCTACGAGCAGTACTTC